The TCR beta chain under discussion was sequenced for a study of T cells in localized non-small cell lung cancer. As regards this clone: Within the sample, other DNA sequences also encode this same CDR3.

Germline values: CDR1 MGHRA, CDR2 YSYEKL. V dropped 4 bases and J dropped 2 bases, with 11 bases sitting between them. The CDR3 is made up of 14 amino acids. Assay used: immunoSEQ multiplex PCR; TCRdb lists only in-frame clones, some missing. The sample yields tens of thousands of clones, under 85% seen once. The TCR originated in a male donor older than 55 with stage II squamous cell lung carcinoma. The specimen comprised peripheral blood, sampled before any cancer treatment. The chain links TRBV4-1 to TRBJ2-5, with D perhaps matching TRBD2 (5 bases). The CDR3 coding sequence is TGCGCCAGCAGCCTACCGGGCGGGCAAGAGACCCAGTACTTC. It is translated as CASSLPGGQETQYF.